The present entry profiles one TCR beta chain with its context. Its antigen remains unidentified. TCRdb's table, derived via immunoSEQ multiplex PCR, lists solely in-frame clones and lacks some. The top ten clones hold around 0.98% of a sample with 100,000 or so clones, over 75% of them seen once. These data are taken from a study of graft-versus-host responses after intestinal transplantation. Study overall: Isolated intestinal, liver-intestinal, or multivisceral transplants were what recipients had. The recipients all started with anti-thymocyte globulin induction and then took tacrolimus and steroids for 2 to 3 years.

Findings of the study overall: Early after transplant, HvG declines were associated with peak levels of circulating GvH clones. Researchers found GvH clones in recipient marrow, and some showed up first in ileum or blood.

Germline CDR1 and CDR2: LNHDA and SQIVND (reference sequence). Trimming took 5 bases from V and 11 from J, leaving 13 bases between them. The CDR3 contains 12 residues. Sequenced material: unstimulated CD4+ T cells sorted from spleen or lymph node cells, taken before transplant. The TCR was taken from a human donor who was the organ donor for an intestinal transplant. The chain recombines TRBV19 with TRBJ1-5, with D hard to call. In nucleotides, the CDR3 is TGTGCCAGTAGTGGGGTAACCGGGGCCCAGCATTTT. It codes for CASSGVTGAQHF. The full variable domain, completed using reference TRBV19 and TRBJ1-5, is DGGITQSPKYLFRKEGQNVTLSCEQNLNHDAMYWYRQDPGQGLRLIYYSQIVNDFQKGDIAEGYSVSREKKESFPLTVTSAQKNPTAFYLCASSGVTGAQHFGDGTRLSIL.